These T cell receptor beta chains were read from a single sample in a study of graft-versus-host responses after intestinal transplantation. Produced via immunoSEQ multiplex PCR; TCRdb's table is partial and in-frame only. Found here are approximately 15,000 clones, about 34% of them singletons; the top ten hold roughly 3.7%. Here the sequenced sample was alloreactive CD4+ T cells from a mixed lymphocyte reaction culture, taken before intestinal transplant. The receptors derive from a human patient who received an intestinal transplant. The CDR3 runs from the conserved cysteine through the conserved F or W. D genes are given only for firm matches. Clone size is given for some rows only: seen once, a few or many times, or a class if the clone is expanded.

>few|TRBD1|TRBV7-9|TRBJ2-1
TGTGCCAGCAGGAACTGGCCCACAGGGGGAGGCTACAATGAGCAGTTCTTC
CASRNWPTGGGYNEQFF
>-|-|TRBV19|TRBJ1-4
TGTGCCAGTAGTACCGAGGAGGAAAGGAGTGAAAAACTGCTTTTT
CASSTEEERSEKLLF
>few|-|TRBV7-3|TRBJ1-6
TGTGCCAGCAGCTTAATCGGAGATTCACCCCTCCACTTT
CASSLIGDSPLHF
>-|-|TRBV5-5|TRBJ2-2
TGTGCCACCAAGGGACACCCGGGCGGGGAGCTGTTTTTT
CATKGHPGGELFF
>-|-|TRBV9|TRBJ2-2
TGTGCCAGCAGCGTAGGGCGTCTGGGGTTTACCGGGGAGCTGTTTTTT
CASSVGRLGFTGELFF
>-|-|TRBV6-5|TRBJ1-3
TGTGCCAGCAGTCACCTTGGGGGTGCGGAAAACACCATATATTTT
CASSHLGGAENTIYF
>few|TRBD1|TRBV19|TRBJ1-1
TGTGCCAGTAGTATCTCCGGGACAGGGGGCGTTGAAGCTTTCTTT
CASSISGTGGVEAFF
>few|-|TRBV7-6|TRBJ2-5
TGTGCCAGCAGCCGTCGAGAGACCCAGTACTTC
CASSRRETQYF
>-|-|TRBV5-6|TRBJ2-1
TGTGCCAGCAGCGTGGTAGGGGTACTGAGCTCCTACAATGAGCAGTTCTTC
CASSVVGVLSSYNEQFF
>-|TRBD1|TRBV5-1|TRBJ2-5
TGCGCCAGCCGAGGACAGGCCGAACAAGAGACCCAGTACTTC
CASRGQAEQETQYF
>few|-|TRBV6-5|TRBJ2-5
TGTGCCAGCAGTCCCCCAGGTGGGGGTTACGAGACCCAGTACTTC
CASSPPGGGYETQYF
>-|-|TRBV11-2|TRBJ1-2
TGTGCCAGCAGCTTTTCCGGGAATGGCTACACCTTC
CASSFSGNGYTF
>few|TRBD2|TRBV5-1|TRBJ2-1
TGCGCCAGCAGCTTGAAACTAGCGGGATCCAATGAGCAGTTCTTC
CASSLKLAGSNEQFF
>-|-|TRBV25-1|TRBJ2-7
TGTGCCAGCAGTGACCTGGTAACGGGCTACGAGCAGTACTTC
CASSDLVTGYEQYF
>-|-|TRBV28|TRBJ1-3
TGTGCCAGCGGAGGTGGGGGGCCTGGAAACACCATATATTTT
CASGGGGPGNTIYF
>-|TRBD2|TRBV7-9|TRBJ2-3
TGTGCCAGCAGCTTAGGGCTAGCGGGGGGCACAGATACGCAGTATTTT
CASSLGLAGGTDTQYF
>few|-|TRBV11-2|TRBJ2-7
TGTGCCAGCAGCTTAGATCTCAGGGCCTACGAGCAGTACTTC
CASSLDLRAYEQYF
>few|-|TRBV5-1|TRBJ1-1
TGCGCCAGCAGCTTGGATTGGCGGGGGCGCCTGAACACTGAAGCTTTCTTT
CASSLDWRGRLNTEAFF
>-|-|TRBV9|TRBJ2-1
TGTGCCAGCAGCGTGGTTAGCTCCTACAATGAGCAGTTCTTC
CASSVVSSYNEQFF
>-|TRBD2|TRBV18|TRBJ2-7
TGTGCCAGCTCACCACGGCTAGCGGGAGCCCCTGAGTCCGAGCAGTACTTC
CASSPRLAGAPESEQYF
>-|-|TRBV6-6|TRBJ2-2
TGTGCCAGCAGTCCCCAGGCCCCTGTTCGCACCGGGGAGCTGTTTTTT
CASSPQAPVRTGELFF
>-|-|TRBV20-1|TRBJ2-3
TGCAGTGCTAGTGTGCGGGATACGCAGTATTTT
CSASVRDTQYF
>few|-|TRBV4-1|TRBJ2-1
TGCGCCAGCAGCCAGTATCAGGCCAAAGGGTACAATGAGCAGTTCTTC
CASSQYQAKGYNEQFF